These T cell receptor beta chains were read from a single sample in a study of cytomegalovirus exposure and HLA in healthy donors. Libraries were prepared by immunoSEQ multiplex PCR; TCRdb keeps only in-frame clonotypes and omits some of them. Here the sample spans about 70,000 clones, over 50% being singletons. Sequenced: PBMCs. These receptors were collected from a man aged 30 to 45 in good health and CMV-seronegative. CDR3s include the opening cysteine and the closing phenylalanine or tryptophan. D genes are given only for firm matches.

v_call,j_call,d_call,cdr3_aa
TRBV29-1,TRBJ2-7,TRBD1,CSVGGGTGSYEQYF
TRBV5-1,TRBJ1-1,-,CASSVDTGITNTEAFF
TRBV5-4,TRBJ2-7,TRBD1,CASSADRGPFEQYF
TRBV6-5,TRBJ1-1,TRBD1,CASRGRGRLPEAFF
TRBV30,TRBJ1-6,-,CAWAVDRFPNSPLHF
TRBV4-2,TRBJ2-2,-,CASSQEHERSGELFF
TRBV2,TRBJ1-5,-,CASSEPGFQPQHF
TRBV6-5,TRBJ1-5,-,CASARGGSQPQHF
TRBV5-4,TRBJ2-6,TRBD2,CASSFPPREGPGANVLTF
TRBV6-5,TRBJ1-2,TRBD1,CASSYSGQPREF
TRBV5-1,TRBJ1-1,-,CASSLVGGNTEAFF
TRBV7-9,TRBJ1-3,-,CASGFRANSGNTIYF
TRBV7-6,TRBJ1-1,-,CASSSRAPSVAFF
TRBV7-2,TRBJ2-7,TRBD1,CASSRDRGEWVEQYF
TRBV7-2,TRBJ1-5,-,CASSPDRGQPQHF
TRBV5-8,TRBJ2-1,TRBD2,CASSWGAGPNNEQFF
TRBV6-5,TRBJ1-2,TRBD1,CASRGQGRNGYTF
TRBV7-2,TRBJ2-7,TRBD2,CASSLGGGAYEQYF
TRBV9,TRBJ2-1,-,CASSPNRRDEQFF
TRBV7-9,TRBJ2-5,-,CASSSSGQETQYF
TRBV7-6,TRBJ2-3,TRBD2,CASSPAGGTDTQYF
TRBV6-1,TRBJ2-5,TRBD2,CASRATSGQETQYF
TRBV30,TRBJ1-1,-,CAWARGGDPEAFF
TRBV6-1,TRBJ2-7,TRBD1,CASSDNRGPIYEQYF
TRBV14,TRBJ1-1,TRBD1,CASSPRTGRGTEAFF
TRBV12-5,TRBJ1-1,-,CASGLDSYMNTEAFF
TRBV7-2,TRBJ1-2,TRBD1,CASSPVMTGDGGYTF
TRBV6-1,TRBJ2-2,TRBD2,CASRVRGGGAGELFF
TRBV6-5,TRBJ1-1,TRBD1,CASSYSGGEAFF
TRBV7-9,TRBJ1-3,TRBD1,CASSPGGTGNTIYF
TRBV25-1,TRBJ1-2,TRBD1,CASSDPQGINYGYTF
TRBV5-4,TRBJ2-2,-,CASSLDPGAPSNTGELFF
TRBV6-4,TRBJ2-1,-,CASSLTGYNEQFF
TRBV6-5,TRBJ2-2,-,CASRPQGNTGELFF
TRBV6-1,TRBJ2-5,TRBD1,CASNRDRGYQETQYF
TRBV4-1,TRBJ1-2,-,CASSQVPGENYGYTF
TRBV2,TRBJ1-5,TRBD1,CASSGDSRFGQPQHF
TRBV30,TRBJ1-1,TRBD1,CAWSSSGQGDEAFF
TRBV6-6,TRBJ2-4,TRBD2,CASSYAGVNKNIQYF
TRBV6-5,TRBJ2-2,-,CASSYSSGANTGELFF
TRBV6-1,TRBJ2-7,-,CASSEDTYEQYF
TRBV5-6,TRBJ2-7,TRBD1,CASSRGTGEQYF
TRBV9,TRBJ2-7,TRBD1,CASSAPPGQGNEQYF
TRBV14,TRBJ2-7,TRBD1,CASSLNQGVGEQYF
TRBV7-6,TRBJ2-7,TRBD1,CASSLAGGRVEQYF